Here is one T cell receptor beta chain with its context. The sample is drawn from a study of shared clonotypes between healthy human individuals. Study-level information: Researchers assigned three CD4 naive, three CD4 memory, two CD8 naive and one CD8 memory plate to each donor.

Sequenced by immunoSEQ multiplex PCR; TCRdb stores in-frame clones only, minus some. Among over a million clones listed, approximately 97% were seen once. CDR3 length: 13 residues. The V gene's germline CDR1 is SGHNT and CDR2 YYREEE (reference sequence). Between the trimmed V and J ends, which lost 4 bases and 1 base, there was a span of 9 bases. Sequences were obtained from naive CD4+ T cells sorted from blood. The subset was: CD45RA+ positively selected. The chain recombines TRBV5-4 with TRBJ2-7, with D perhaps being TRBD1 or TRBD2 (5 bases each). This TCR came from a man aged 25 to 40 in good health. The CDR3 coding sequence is TGTGCCAGCAGCCGGGACGGTTCCTACGAGCAGTACTTC. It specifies CASSRDGSYEQYF.